Included here is one T cell receptor (beta chain) sequence, with context. This specimen belongs to a study of blood T cell repertoires in COVID-19. Libraries were prepared by immunoSEQ multiplex PCR; TCRdb keeps only in-frame clonotypes and omits some of them. The sample records 200,000 or so clones, about nine tenths being singletons. Categorization into cohorts depended on clinical history that participants reported. Trimming took 5 bases from V and 4 from J; bases not matched to a gene: 8. The CDR3 covers 16 residues. Germline CDR1 and CDR2: SGHRS and YFSETQ. The sequenced sample consisted of PBMCs or T cells enriched from blood (not recorded which). This clonotype originated in a woman between 40 and 55 years old with acute COVID-19. This sequence joins TRBV5-1 and TRBJ2-2, with 10 bases fitting TRBD1. CDR3 region: CASRRGTGATTGELFF. CDR3 DNA: TGCGCCAGCAGGCGAGGGACAGGGGCGACCACCGGGGAGCTGTTTTTT.